The 13 T cell receptor beta chains below all came from one sample that was sequenced in a study of cytomegalovirus exposure and HLA in healthy donors. Repertoires were generated with immunoSEQ multiplex PCR, while TCRdb's copy carries only in-frame clones and drops some. There are about 76,000 clones in the sample; 94% occur only once, and 1.5% to 1.9% lies in the top ten. The material sequenced was PBMCs. These receptors came from a man between 18 and 35 years old in good health and CMV-seropositive.

The chain couples TRBV19 to TRBJ2-7, with 13 bases that match TRBD2. Germline CDR1 LNHDA, CDR2 SQIVND (reference sequence). The CDR3 sequence is 15 residues long. The V segment lost 6 bases and the J segment 7 bases; nucleotides outside the gene matches: 9. This CDR3 is CASSRLAGGSREQYF. The CDR3 nucleotides are TGTGCCAGTAGCCGACTAGCGGGAGGTTCTCGGGAGCAGTACTTC.

The rearrangement links TRBV14 to TRBJ2-5, with a weak D call TRBD2 (5 bases). Germline V gene sequence: CDR1 SGHDN, CDR2 FVKESK. The V end was cut by 4 bases, the J end by 6 bases, with 21 bases between. The CDR3 is 16 residues long. The CDR3 nucleotides read TGTGCCAGCAGCCCCCCGCTAGCCCAGAGTCTCCAGACCCAGTACTTC. This gives the protein CASSPPLAQSLQTQYF.

With respect to this clone: The identical CDR3 is also encoded by other nucleotide sequences in the sample. The rearrangement links TRBV27 to TRBJ1-1; tentatively, D is TRBD1 (5 bases). The V gene lost 6 bases and the J gene lost 1 base, with 9 bases spanning the gap. The CDR3 covers 13 residues. Germline CDR1 and CDR2: MNHEY and SMNVEV (reference sequence). In nucleotides, the CDR3 is TGTGCCAGCAGCCTTACAGGGAACACTGAAGCTTTCTTT. This translates into CASSLTGNTEAFF.

The genes are TRBV5-1 and TRBJ2-1; 9 nucleotides line up with TRBD2. CDR3 length: 16 residues. Trimming took 5 bases from V and 5 from J; bases not matched to a gene: 11. Germline assignment: CDR1 SGHRS and CDR2 YFSETQ. The CDR3 DNA reads TGCGCCAGCAGTTTTAATAGCGGGGGACCAAACAATGAGCAGTTCTTC. Translation: CASSFNSGGPNNEQFF.

The chain links TRBV7-9 to TRBJ2-5; D is ambiguous. The CDR3 covers 13 residues. With 4 bases removed from V and 5 bases from J, the gap between germline ends came to 11 bases. Germline loops: CDR1 SEHNR, CDR2 FQNEAQ (reference sequence). This CDR3 is CASSYIHGETQYF. Written as DNA, the CDR3 is TGTGCCAGCAGCTATATTCACGGGGAGACCCAGTACTTC.

The CDR3 DNA is TGTGCCAGCAGTCGGAGTCTAGGGGAACTGTTTTTT. It codes for CASSRSLGELFF. The chain couples TRBV6-1 to TRBJ1-4; the D gene is possibly TRBD1 (5 bases). V lost 5 bases to trimming and J lost 12 bases, with 13 bases between them. The germline gives CDR1 MNHNS, CDR2 SASEGT. The CDR3 loop spans 12 amino acids.

The chain combines TRBV2 with TRBJ2-5; possible D gene TRBD2, 6 bases. V was cut by 8 bases and J by 5 bases, with 21 bases left in between. The CDR3 has 15 amino acids. Germline CDR1 SNHLY, CDR2 FYNNEI. The CDR3 spells CASASRDSGKETQYF. The CDR3, as DNA: TGTGCCAGCGCGTCCCGGGACTCAGGGAAGGAGACCCAGTACTTC.

The rearrangement uses TRBV9 and TRBJ1-5, with 7 bases aligning to TRBD1. In germline, CDR1 is SGDLS, CDR2 YYNGEE. This CDR3 is 14 amino acids long. The V gene end was trimmed by 4 bases and the J gene end by 6 bases; junction bases not matched to a gene: 7. The CDR3 loop reads CASSPQGGAQPQHF. CDR3 bases: TGTGCCAGCAGCCCCCAGGGGGGTGCTCAGCCCCAGCATTTT.

The chain joins TRBV6-6 to TRBJ2-1; 9 nucleotides agree with TRBD2. Per the germline V gene, CDR1 is MNHNY and CDR2 is SVGAGI (reference sequence). V was pared by 4 bases and J by 8 bases, with 6 bases of the junction left unmatched. There are 14 residues in the CDR3. Here the CDR3 reads CASSFSGSIDEQFF. The DNA for the CDR3 is TGTGCCAGCAGTTTTAGCGGGAGTATAGATGAGCAGTTCTTC.

The gene calls are TRBV4-1 and TRBJ1-1, with 7 nucleotides matching TRBD1. J lost 3 bases, V lost 3 bases, and 7 bases had no gene match. The germline gives CDR1 MGHRA, CDR2 YSYEKL. The CDR3 runs to 15 residues. This CDR3 reads CASSQKQGQDTEAFF. The CDR3 region has the DNA TGCGCCAGCAGCCAGAAACAGGGGCAGGACACTGAAGCTTTCTTT.

The chain joins TRBV6-1 to TRBJ1-5; D is possibly TRBD1 (6 bases). Germline V gene data show CDR1 as MNHNS and CDR2 as SASEGT. The germline V and J ends were trimmed by 7 bases and 6 bases, with 10 bases remaining between them. This CDR3 is 12 amino acids long. The CDR3 loop reads CASKGVGQPQHF. In DNA form, the CDR3 reads TGTGCCAGCAAGGGGGTAGGTCAGCCCCAGCATTTT.

V usage is TRBV5-6 and J usage is TRBJ1-4; TRBD1 is a possible D gene (6 bases). V dropped 1 base and J dropped 6 bases, with 13 bases sitting between them. In germline, CDR1 is SGHDT, CDR2 YYEEEE. CDR3 length equals 15 residues. The chain's CDR3 is CASSLSGQGYEKLFF. In DNA form, the CDR3 reads TGTGCCAGCAGCTTGAGTGGGCAGGGGTATGAAAAACTGTTTTTT.

This clone was observed a few times. The chain employs TRBV19 and TRBJ2-7, with a weak D call TRBD2 (6 bases). Per germline, CDR1 LNHDA and CDR2 SQIVND (reference sequence). Trimming removed 5 bases from V and 0 bases from J, with 17 bases in between. CDR3 length: 16 residues. The DNA for the CDR3 is TGTGCCAGTAGTGCCTTAGCGGACGCCCCCTCCTACGAGCAGTACTTC. Residues: CASSALADAPSYEQYF.